One TCR beta chain is described in this entry. Its antigen specificity is not known. Base qualities were left out, and no much larger clone turns up one base away. The data derive from a study of shared clonotypes between healthy human individuals (dated by TCRdb to the early 2020s). For the study in its entirety: The cohort included three men and a couple of women between 18 and 49 years of age. Libraries were prepared and TCR repertoires were sequenced by different laboratories using diverse techniques, in order to increase sequencing depth and limit assay-specific biases. Per donor, leukapheresis produced somewhere between about 0.94 and 9 billion PBMCs. For each donor, three plates each were used for CD4 naive and CD4 memory, two plates were used for CD8 naive, and one plate was used for CD8 memory. To estimate repertoire size and how much clonotypes are shared between individuals, the study performed deep sequencing of blood TCR repertoires from five healthy adults. Beyond this particular receptor, the publication reports: About 5% of naive CD4, 3.5% of naive CD8, 2% to 2.5% of memory CD4, and approximately 0.4% of memory CD8 clonotypes were shared across several donors. The genetic and exposure-history diversity represented was limited by the small number of donors. Even with the large sequencing depth, rarefaction of the sorted-subset datasets indicated that sequencing was incomplete. Compared with non-shared clonotypes, the clonotypes found in all four sorted-subset donors had higher generation probabilities. Estimated clonotype richness was generally larger for naive than for memory subsets. Sampling was restricted to blood, and TCR repertoires in tissue are likely to differ from TCR repertoires in blood. Based on pairwise subsampling, the degree of clonotype sharing among donors was expected to be affected by sequencing depth.

Germline trimming amounts to 1 base on V and 2 bases on J, with 7 as the count of junction bases outside the gene matches. CDR1 is given as SGHKS and CDR2 as YYEKEE, both from the germline V gene (reference sequence). Measured from the cysteine to the phenylalanine, the CDR3 is 16 residues long. Left in the record is the CDR3 DNA by itself, 48 bases read in frame from the first base. TCR CDR3 regions were amplified from genomic DNA by multiplex PCR using the deep immunoSEQ assay. Extracted genomic DNA from each cell subset was spread evenly across all wells of several immunoSEQ 96-well plates, with each plate serving as a replicate. For sorted subsets, each replicate PCR was loaded with approximately 190 ng genomic DNA, equivalent to 30,000 or so T cell genomes. Purified libraries were quantified with a Qubit 3.0 fluorometer, sized on a Bioanalyzer 2100, and re-quantified with the KAPA Library Quantification kit. Every immunoSEQ 96-well plate was sequenced on a dedicated single-read 150-cycle Illumina NextSeq 550 flow cell. Turning to the authors' computational methods: The immunoSEQ output contained only junctional sequences without quality scores, so filtering could not match that applied to full-length reads. Sequences were annotated with PyIR, a Python wrapper for IgBLAST v1.9, using IMGT germline references to assign V/J genes and CDR3. Reads were filtered out if the reads had weak V/J assignments (E-value above 1e-6), no CDR3, stop codons, out-of-frame junctions, or ambiguous translated residues. V3J clonotypes were defined by identical inferred V gene, J gene, and CDR3 amino acid sequence. Percentage overlap between repertoires was calculated by dividing the number of shared unique clonotypes by the size of the smaller repertoire. Three approaches were used to assess repertoire richness: RTK rarefaction, the Chao1 estimator, and Recon v2.1 estimates of unobserved clonotypes. For all TCRbeta clonotypes obtained by the gDNA method from a few donors, generation probabilities were computed with OLGA. TCRdb provides this immuneACCESS table in a form limited to in-frame rearrangements. Some clones are lacking; in checked studies, under half of them reflect an unresolved V gene, and why the rest are absent is not known. The V and J calls and clone size come from that table; D and trimming were worked out from the DNA. For this sample the table gives under 850,000 clones, of which approximately 92% were detected only once. The ten largest account for 24% of the sample.

CD8 naive samples were obtained by positive selection for CCR7 among CD45RO-negative cells, yielding a CD45RA+CCR7+ population from which TemRA cells were excluded. Donors were healthy HIV-negative adults with no recently reported acute infections or vaccinations. Only Caucasian adults living in Nashville, Tennessee, USA were represented among the donors. Blood was obtained by leukapheresis, after which PBMCs were separated by Ficoll-Histopaque density gradient centrifugation and cryopreserved in liquid nitrogen vapor phase. Analytical flow cytometry was used to check the purity and quantity of every magnetically sorted T cell population. Genomic DNA was isolated from every sorted fraction and measured by UV absorbance on a Nanodrop 2000c.

Sequenced input: naive CD8+ T cells sorted from blood. In light of the paper, this sample's cell subset or site label describes: CD45RA+CCR7+. The chain is encoded by TRBV5-5 joined to TRBJ2-3, and TRBD2 aligns with 7 junction nucleotides. This clonotype was obtained from a man aged 30 to 39 in good health. The DNA sequence follows: TGTGCCAGCAGCTTGATCGCTAGCGGCTCCACAGATACGCAGTATTTT. It translates as CASSLIASGSTDTQYF.